Each of the 5 T cell receptor beta chains below was sequenced from the same sample in a study of CD8+CD57+ T cells in acquired aplastic anemia. The use of genomic DNA as template underpinned the TCR beta VDJ and CDR3 profiling. TCRdb re-analysed the reads in MiXCR, keeping a single row per CDR3 protein. The sample lists some 140,000 distinct CDR3 sequences, 41% occurring once. Sample: sorted CD4+, CD8+, or CD8+CD57+ T cells (not recorded which) from PBMCs. The receptors shown here come from a human donor in good health, serving as a control.

This sequence joins TRBV6-2 or TRBV6-3 and TRBJ2-5; TRBD2 matches 12 bases. Germline V CDR1 and CDR2: MNHEY, SVGEGT. The CDR3 loop spans 21 amino acids. Unmatched junction bases numbered 21, after V lost 2 bases and J lost 5 bases. CDR3 coding DNA: TGTGCCAGCAGTTACGGCGAAACTAGCGGGGGGATGATCCACCTGGGGGAGACCCAGTACTTC. Its translation is CASSYGETSGGMIHLGETQYF.

For this clonotype: An end of the junction does not agree with germline; a read error may underlie this. The CDR3 DNA follows: TGTGCCAGCAGTCACGGACAGGAGGTAACTAATGAGAAACTGTTTTTT. This gives the protein CASSHGQEVTNEKLFF. The chain combines TRBV11-1 with TRBJ1-4, with 7 bases fitting TRBD1. The V gene's germline CDR1 is SGHAT and CDR2 FQDESV (reference sequence). CDR3 length equals 16 residues.

The rearrangement uses TRBV24-1 and TRBJ2-7; D might be TRBD1 (6 bases). CDR3 length: 13 amino acids. The germline gives CDR1 KGHDR, CDR2 SFDVKD. CDR3 residues: CAREQGRSYEQYF. In DNA form, the CDR3 reads TGTGCTAGAGAGCAGGGGCGGTCCTACGAGCAGTACTTC.

The chain recombines TRBV12-3 or TRBV12-4 with TRBJ2-5; 12 nucleotides match TRBD2. J was trimmed by 2 bases and V by 6 bases; bases with no gene match: 10. The CDR3 has 17 residues. Here the CDR3 reads CASSRASGGESQETQYF. Here the CDR3 DNA reads TGTGCCAGCAGCCGAGCTAGCGGGGGGGAGTCACAAGAGACCCAGTACTTC.

This clonotype was found many times. This chain connects TRBV20-1 to TRBJ2-3, with 10 nucleotides matching TRBD2. The CDR3 extends over 16 amino acids. V lost 3 bases to trimming and J lost 2 bases; unmatched junction nucleotides: 8. CDR1 and CDR2 from the germline V gene are DFQATT and SNEGSKA (reference sequence). CDR3 DNA: TGCAGTGCTAGTGCATCTAGCGGGGGCCCCACAGATACGCAGTATTTT. Protein: CSASASSGGPTDTQYF.